The clone carrying this TCR beta chain was detected ten times or more. The entry originates in a study of T cells in Graves' hyperthyroidism and ophthalmopathy. Diagnoses were made from clinical symptoms, serum measures (thyroxine and TRAb), thyroid ultrasound and orbital computed tomography. The V end lost 6 bases, the J end lost 2 bases, and 11 bases lay between the germline ends. Germline loops: CDR1 SQVTM, CDR2 ANQGSEA. The CDR3 is 12 amino acids. The source material, RNA transcripts, was used to amplify TCR beta CDR3 regions. Primed by the HTBI set, a first-round RT-PCR was run on the TCR CDR3. From the multiplex PCR reads, TCRdb called clonotypes with MiXCR, one entry per CDR3 protein. The data contain 400,000 to 600,000 distinct CDR3 sequences, 20% of them singletons.

Sequenced sample: blood. This receptor was identified in a man aged 18-30 years with Graves' hyperthyroidism. The gene calls are TRBV29-1 and TRBJ2-7, with a weak D call TRBD2 (6 bases). This CDR3 reads CSVEGTPYEQYF. For the CDR3, the DNA is TGCAGCGTGGAGGGAACACCCTACGAGCAGTACTTC.